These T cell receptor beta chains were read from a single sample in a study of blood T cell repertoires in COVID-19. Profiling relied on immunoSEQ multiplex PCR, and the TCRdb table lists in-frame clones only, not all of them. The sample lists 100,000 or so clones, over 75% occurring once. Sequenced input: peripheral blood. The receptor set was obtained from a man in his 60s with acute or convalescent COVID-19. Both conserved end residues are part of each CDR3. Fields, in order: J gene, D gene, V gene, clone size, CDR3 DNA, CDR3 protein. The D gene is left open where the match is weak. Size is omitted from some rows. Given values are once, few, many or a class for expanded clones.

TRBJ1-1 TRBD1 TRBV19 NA TGTGCCAGTAGCCTTTTAACAGGGGGCACTGAAGCTTTCTTT CASSLLTGGTEAFF
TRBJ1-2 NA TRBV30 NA TGTGCCTGGATTCCAGGCGTCTATGGCTACACCTTC CAWIPGVYGYTF
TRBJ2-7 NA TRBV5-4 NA TGTGCCAGCAGCTTTGGAGGTAGGCTCCTCTCCTACGAGCAGTACTTC CASSFGGRLLSYEQYF
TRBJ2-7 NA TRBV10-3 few TGTGCCATCAGTGAGACCCCGGACAGAACCTACGAGCAGTACTTC CAISETPDRTYEQYF
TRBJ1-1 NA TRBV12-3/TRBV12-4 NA TGTGCCAGCAGCGTAGAGGGTAACGAAGCTTTCTTT CASSVEGNEAFF
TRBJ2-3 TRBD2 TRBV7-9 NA TGTGCCAGCAGCTGGTCTAGCGGGGGCACAGATACGCAGTATTTT CASSWSSGGTDTQYF
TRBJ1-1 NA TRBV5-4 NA TGTGCCAGCAGCAGAACAGGGTCAGCAAAGGACACTGAAGCTTTCTTT CASSRTGSAKDTEAFF
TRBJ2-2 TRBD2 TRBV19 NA TGTGCCAGTAGTATCGGTAGCGGGGGAAACACCGGGGAGCTGTTTTTT CASSIGSGGNTGELFF
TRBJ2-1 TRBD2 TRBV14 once TGTGCCAGCAGCCCGTTAAGGACTAGCGGGAGGCAAAATGAGCAGTTCTTC CASSPLRTSGRQNEQFF
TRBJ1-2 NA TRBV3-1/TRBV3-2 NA TGTGCCAGCAGCCAAGGGCGGGGCTATGGCTACACCTTC CASSQGRGYGYTF
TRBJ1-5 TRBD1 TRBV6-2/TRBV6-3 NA TGTGCCAGCAGTTGGGACAGCCAAAATCAGCCCCAGCATTTT CASSWDSQNQPQHF
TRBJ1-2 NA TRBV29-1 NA TGCAGCGTTGAGCCCAGCCCGGGGTATGGCTACACCTTC CSVEPSPGYGYTF
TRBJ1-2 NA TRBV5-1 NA TGCGCCAGCAGCTTGGCCGGACAGTTGGGGGGCTACACCTTC CASSLAGQLGGYTF
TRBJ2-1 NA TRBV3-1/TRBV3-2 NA TGTGCCAGCAGCCAACCGGGGGGCCAAGACAATGAGCAGTTCTTC CASSQPGGQDNEQFF
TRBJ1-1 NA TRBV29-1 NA TGCAGCGCCAAAACAGGGATGAACACTGAAGCTTTCTTT CSAKTGMNTEAFF
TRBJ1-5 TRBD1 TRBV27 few TGTGCCAGCAGTTTACAGGGGGACGGACAGCCCCAGCATTTT CASSLQGDGQPQHF
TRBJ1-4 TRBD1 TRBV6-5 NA TGTGCCAGCAGAACAGGGGGGGGTATAAGTGAAAAACTGTTTTTT CASRTGGGISEKLFF
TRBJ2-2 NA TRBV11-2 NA TGTGCCACCTCCCGGCGGGGGAACACCGGGGAGCTGTTTTTT CATSRRGNTGELFF
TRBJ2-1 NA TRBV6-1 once TGTGCCAGCAGTGAAAGCCAGGGGTGGGGTGAGCAGTTCTTC CASSESQGWGEQFF
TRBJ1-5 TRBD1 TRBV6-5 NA TGTGCCAGCAGCCCGACAGGGGTAGGGATACAGCCCCAGCATTTT CASSPTGVGIQPQHF
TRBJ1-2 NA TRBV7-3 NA TGTGCCAGCAGCTTGACAGTGAATAATAACTATGGCTACACCTTC CASSLTVNNNYGYTF
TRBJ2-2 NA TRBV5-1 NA TGCGCCAGCCGAATGGACACATACACCGGGGAGCTGTTTTTT CASRMDTYTGELFF
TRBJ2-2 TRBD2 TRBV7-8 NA TGTGCCAGCAGCCACTCACGGTTCGGGGGGGGCACCGGGGAGCTGTTTTTT CASSHSRFGGGTGELFF
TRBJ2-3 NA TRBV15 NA TGTGCCACCAGCAGTAAGGGACACCCTAGCACAGATACGCAGTATTTT CATSSKGHPSTDTQYF
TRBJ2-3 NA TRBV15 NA TGTGCCACCAGCAGAGGAACCAGAGCGGGCCGAACAGATACGCAGTATTTT CATSRGTRAGRTDTQYF
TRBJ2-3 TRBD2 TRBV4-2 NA TGTGCCAGCAGCCACCTACCTTCCGGGACTAGGAGCACAGATACGCAGTATTTT CASSHLPSGTRSTDTQYF
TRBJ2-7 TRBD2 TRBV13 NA TGTGCCAGCAGCAGGCATGCCGGGAGGGGTATACGGGAGCAGTACTTC CASSRHAGRGIREQYF
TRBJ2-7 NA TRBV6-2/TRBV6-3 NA TGTGCCAGCAGTTTCGCAGCGAACTCCTACGAGCAGTACTTC CASSFAANSYEQYF
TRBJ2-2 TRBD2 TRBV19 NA TGTGCCAGTAGTTCCCGGGTAGCGGGGTCGGATGAGGGCACCGGGGAGCTGTTTTTT CASSSRVAGSDEGTGELFF
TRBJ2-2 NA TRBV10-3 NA TGTGCCATCAAACCCGGGACACTGAACACCGGGGAGCTGTTTTTT CAIKPGTLNTGELFF
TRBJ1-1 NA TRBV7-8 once TGTGCCAGCAGGCGTGGTACGGTGATGAACACTGAAGCTTTCTTT CASRRGTVMNTEAFF
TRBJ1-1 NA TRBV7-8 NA TGTGCCAGCAGCTTAATCAGCGGAGGGCCGAACACTGAAGCTTTCTTT CASSLISGGPNTEAFF
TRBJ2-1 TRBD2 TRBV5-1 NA TGCGCCAGCAGCTTGACTAGCGGGAGAACATACAATGAGCAGTTCTTC CASSLTSGRTYNEQFF
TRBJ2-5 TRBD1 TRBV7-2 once TGTGCCAGCAGCCCGGACAGGGTTTTGGAGACCCAGTACTTC CASSPDRVLETQYF
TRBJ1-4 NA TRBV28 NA TGTGCCAGCAGTTTGTTAGAGCAGGGGAGTGAAAAACTGTTTTTT CASSLLEQGSEKLFF
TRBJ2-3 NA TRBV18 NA TGTGCCAGCTCACCACAATTTGCGCCGAGCACAGATACGCAGTATTTT CASSPQFAPSTDTQYF
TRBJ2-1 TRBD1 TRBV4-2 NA TGTGCCAGCAGCCAAGGGGACAGGGGGGGCAATGAGCAGTTCTTC CASSQGDRGGNEQFF
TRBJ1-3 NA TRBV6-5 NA TGTGCCAGCAGTTCGACTCCGGGGGGCTCTGGAAACACCATATATTTT CASSSTPGGSGNTIYF
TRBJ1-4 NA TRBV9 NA TGTGCCAGCAGCGCCGAGACAGGTGCAACTAATGAAAAACTGTTTTTT CASSAETGATNEKLFF
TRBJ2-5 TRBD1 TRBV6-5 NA TGTGCCAGCAGGCCGACAGGGGTCGAGACCCAGTACTTC CASRPTGVETQYF
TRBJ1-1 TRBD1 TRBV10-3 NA TGTGCCATCAGCAGGACAGGGGACACTGAAGCTTTCTTT CAISRTGDTEAFF
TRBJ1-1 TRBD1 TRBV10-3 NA TGTGCCATCAGTGAAACAGGGGCTAACACTGAAGCTTTCTTT CAISETGANTEAFF
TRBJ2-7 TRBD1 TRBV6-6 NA TGTGCCAGCAGGAGAACTTTGTCCGGGACAGGGGGCCCTTGGTACTTC CASRRTLSGTGGPWYF
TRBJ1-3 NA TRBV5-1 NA TGCGCCAGCAGCTTGAGGGCAGGGGTTGGAAACACCATATATTTT CASSLRAGVGNTIYF
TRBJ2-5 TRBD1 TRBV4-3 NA TGCGCCAGCAGCCAAGAGTTACAGGGGAGCGGACAAGAGACCCAGTACTTC CASSQELQGSGQETQYF
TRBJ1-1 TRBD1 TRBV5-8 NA TGTGCCAGCAGCTTGTGGGACAGATTAAACACTGAAGCTTTCTTT CASSLWDRLNTEAFF
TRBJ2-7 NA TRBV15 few TGTGCCACCAGCAGAAGCGGAACCTACGAGCAGTACTTC CATSRSGTYEQYF
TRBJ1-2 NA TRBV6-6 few TGTGCCAGCAGCCCCCGTGGCCCTAGGCATGGCTACACCTTC CASSPRGPRHGYTF
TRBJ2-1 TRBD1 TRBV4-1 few TGCGCCAGCAGCACCCGGGACAGGGCCTACAATGAGCAGTTCTTC CASSTRDRAYNEQFF
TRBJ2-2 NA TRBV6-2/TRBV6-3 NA TGTGCCAGCAGTTACAGACTGAATGGCGGGGAGCTGTTTTTT CASSYRLNGGELFF
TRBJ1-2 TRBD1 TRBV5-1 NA TGCGCCAGCAGCTTGACCACAGGGGGCGTAGGAATAACCTTC CASSLTTGGVGITF
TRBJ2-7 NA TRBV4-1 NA TGCGCCAGCAGCCAAGAGCGAACAGGGAAGGTGAGCGAGCAGTACTTC CASSQERTGKVSEQYF
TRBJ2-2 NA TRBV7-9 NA TGTGCCAGCAGGCAACCGACGGGGGCGAACACCGGGGAGCTGTTTTTT CASRQPTGANTGELFF
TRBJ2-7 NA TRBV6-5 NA TGTGCCAGCAGTCGGAGACAGTGCTCCTACGAGCAGTACTTC CASSRRQCSYEQYF
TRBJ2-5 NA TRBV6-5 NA TGTGCCAGCAGTTTATCCGGGACACCCCTCCAAGAGACCCAGTACTTC CASSLSGTPLQETQYF
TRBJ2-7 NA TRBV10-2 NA TGCGCCAGCAGTGAACTGGTAGCCCCAGTCCCCTACGAGCAGTACTTC CASSELVAPVPYEQYF
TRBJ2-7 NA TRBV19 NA TGTGCCAGTAGTCCAAGAGAGGCGGGAAATTACGAGCAGTACTTC CASSPREAGNYEQYF
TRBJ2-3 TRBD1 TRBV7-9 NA TGTGCCAGCAGGTTGACAGGGCTTTCAGATACGCAGTATTTT CASRLTGLSDTQYF